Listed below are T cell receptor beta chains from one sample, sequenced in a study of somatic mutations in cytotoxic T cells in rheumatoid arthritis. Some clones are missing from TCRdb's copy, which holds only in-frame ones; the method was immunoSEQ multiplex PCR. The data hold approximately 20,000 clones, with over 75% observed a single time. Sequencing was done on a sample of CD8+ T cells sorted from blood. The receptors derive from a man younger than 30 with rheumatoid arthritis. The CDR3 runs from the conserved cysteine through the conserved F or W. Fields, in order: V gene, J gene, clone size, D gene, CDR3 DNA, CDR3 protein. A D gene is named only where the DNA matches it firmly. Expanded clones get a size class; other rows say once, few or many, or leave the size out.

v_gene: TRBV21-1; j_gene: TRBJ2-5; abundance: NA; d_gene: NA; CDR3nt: TGTGCCTGCTTAGATGTTCGAGGGGCTGAGACCCAGTACTTC; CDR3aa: CACLDVRGAETQYF
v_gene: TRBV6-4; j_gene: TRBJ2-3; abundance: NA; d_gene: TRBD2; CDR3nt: TGTGCCAGCAGTGAGCTAGCGGGGGCAGATACGCAGTATTTT; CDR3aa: CASSELAGADTQYF
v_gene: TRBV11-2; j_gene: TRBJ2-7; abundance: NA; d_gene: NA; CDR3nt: TGTGCCAGCAGCTTAGGTGGACGCTACGAGCAGTACTTC; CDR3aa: CASSLGGRYEQYF
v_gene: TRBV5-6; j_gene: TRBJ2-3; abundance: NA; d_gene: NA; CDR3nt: TGTGCCAGCAGCAGGGCCCCTAAGCCAGATACGCAGTATTTT; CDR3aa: CASSRAPKPDTQYF
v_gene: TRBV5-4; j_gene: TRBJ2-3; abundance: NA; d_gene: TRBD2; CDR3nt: TGTGCCAGCAGCTCCGGGACTAGCGGGTTAAGCACAGATACGCAGTATTTT; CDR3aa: CASSSGTSGLSTDTQYF
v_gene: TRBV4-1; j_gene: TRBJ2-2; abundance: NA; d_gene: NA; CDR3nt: TGCGCCAGCAGGCGGACAGTAACCTACACCGGGGAGCTGTTTTTT; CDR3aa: CASRRTVTYTGELFF
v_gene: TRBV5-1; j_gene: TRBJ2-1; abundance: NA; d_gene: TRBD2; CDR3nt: TGCGCCAGCAGCTCGCCGGGACTAGCGGGGGGGGTTAGCTCCTACAATGAGCAGTTCTTC; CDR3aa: CASSSPGLAGGVSSYNEQFF
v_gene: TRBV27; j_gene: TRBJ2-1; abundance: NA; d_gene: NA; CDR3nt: TGTGCCAGCAGTCCTCCTCCGGACCCTCGACCTGAGCAGTTCTTC; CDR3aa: CASSPPPDPRPEQFF
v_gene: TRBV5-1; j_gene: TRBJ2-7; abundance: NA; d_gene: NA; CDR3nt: TGCGCCAGCAGCTTTACCGGGACATTCTACGAGCAGTACTTC; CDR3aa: CASSFTGTFYEQYF
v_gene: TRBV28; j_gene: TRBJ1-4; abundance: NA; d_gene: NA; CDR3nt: TGTGCCAGCAGTCTTGGGGGGATCAGAGGTGAAAAACTGTTTTTT; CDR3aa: CASSLGGIRGEKLFF
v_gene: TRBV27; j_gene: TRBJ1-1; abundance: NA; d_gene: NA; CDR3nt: TGTGTCAGCAGTCTCGGAACTGAAGCTTTCTTT; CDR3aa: CVSSLGTEAFF
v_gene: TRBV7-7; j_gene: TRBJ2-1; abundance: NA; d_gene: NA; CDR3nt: TGTGCTAGCATCCAGAATACAGGGTTCGTAGCCTGGCCCTTGTCCTACAATGAGCAGTTCTTC; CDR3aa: CASIQNTGFVAWPLSYNEQFF
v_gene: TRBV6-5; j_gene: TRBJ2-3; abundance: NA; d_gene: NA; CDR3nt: TGTGCCAGCAGTCCAGGGGTCCCAGATACGCAGTATTTT; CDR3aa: CASSPGVPDTQYF
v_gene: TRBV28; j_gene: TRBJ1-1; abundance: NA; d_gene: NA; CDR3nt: TGTGCCAGCAGGGATAACACTGAAGCTTTCTTT; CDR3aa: CASRDNTEAFF
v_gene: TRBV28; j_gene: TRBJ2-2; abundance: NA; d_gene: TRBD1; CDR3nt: TGTGCCAGCAGTTCCAACAGGGGTGGGGAGTCCGGGGAGCTGTTTTTT; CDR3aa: CASSSNRGGESGELFF
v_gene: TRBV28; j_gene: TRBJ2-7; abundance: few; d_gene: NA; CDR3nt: TGTGCCAGCAGTGACGACCGGACCTACGAGCAGTACTTC; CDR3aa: CASSDDRTYEQYF
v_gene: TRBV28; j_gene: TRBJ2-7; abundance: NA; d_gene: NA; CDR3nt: TGTGCCAGCAGTCCCCCGTCCTCGGCGGCGTACGAGCAGTACTTC; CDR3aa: CASSPPSSAAYEQYF
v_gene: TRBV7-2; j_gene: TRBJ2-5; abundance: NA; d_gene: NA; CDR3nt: TGTGCCAGCAGCTTAGCTGGCGCCCCATGGGAGACCCAGTACTTC; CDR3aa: CASSLAGAPWETQYF
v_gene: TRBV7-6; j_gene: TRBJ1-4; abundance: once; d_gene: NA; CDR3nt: TGTGCCAGCAGCCCCCCCCGGGCGGGGAAAACTAATGAAAAACTGTTTTTT; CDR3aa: CASSPPRAGKTNEKLFF
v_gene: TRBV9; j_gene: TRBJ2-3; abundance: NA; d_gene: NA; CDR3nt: TGTGCCAGCAGCTCTCCGATCTCAGATACGCAGTATTTT; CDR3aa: CASSSPISDTQYF
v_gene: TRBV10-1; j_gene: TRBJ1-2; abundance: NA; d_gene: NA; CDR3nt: TGCGCCAGCAGTGGAGGTGGTGGCTACACCTTC; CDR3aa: CASSGGGGYTF
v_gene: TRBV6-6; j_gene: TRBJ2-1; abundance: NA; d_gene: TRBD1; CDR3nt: TGTGCCAGCAGGAGACAGGGGGCCTTAAATGAGCAGTTCTTC; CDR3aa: CASRRQGALNEQFF
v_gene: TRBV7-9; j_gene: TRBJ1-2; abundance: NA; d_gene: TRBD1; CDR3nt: TGTGCCAGCAGCATGACAGGGGGAGAGGGTGGCTACACCTTC; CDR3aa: CASSMTGGEGGYTF
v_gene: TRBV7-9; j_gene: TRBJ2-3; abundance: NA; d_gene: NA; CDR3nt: TGTGCCAGCAGCTTAGCCCTACCGGGGCTAGGAGATACGCAGTATTTT; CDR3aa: CASSLALPGLGDTQYF
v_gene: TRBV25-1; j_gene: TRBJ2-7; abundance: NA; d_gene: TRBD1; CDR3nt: TGTGCCAGTGGGACAGCCTACGAGCAGTACTTC; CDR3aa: CASGTAYEQYF
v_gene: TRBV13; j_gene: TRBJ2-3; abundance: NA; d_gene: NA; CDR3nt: TGTGCCAGCAGCTTATATATGGGGGAGCGCACAGATACGCAGTATTTT; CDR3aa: CASSLYMGERTDTQYF
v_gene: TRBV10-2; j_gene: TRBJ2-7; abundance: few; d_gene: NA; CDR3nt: TGCGCCAGCAGTGAGTCATGGGGTCCCTACGAGCAGTACTTC; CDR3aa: CASSESWGPYEQYF
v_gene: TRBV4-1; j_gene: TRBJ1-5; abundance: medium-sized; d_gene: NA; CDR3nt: TGCGCCAGCAGCCAAACCCAAAGGGACAATCAGCCCCAGCATTTT; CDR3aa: CASSQTQRDNQPQHF
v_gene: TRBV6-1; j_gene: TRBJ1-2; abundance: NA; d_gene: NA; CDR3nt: TGTGCCAGCAGTGAATCCAGTCTTGTGAAAGGCTACACCTTC; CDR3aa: CASSESSLVKGYTF
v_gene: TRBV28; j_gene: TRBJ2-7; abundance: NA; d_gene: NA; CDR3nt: TGTGCCAGCCGTCATAGGAGGGAGGTCGAGCAGTACTTC; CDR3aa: CASRHRREVEQYF
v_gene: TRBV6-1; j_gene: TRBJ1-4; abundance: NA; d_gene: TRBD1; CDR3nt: TGTGCCAGCAGTACCGGGACAGGGCATGAAAAACTGTTTTTT; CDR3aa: CASSTGTGHEKLFF
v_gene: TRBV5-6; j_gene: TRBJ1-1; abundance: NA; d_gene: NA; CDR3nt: TGTGCCAGCAGCTTAGGGGATTTGAACACTGAAGCTTTCTTT; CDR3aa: CASSLGDLNTEAFF
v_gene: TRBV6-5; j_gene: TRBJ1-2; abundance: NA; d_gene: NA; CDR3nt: TGTGCCAGCAGTTACATTGGAGGGATGGGCTACACCTTC; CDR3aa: CASSYIGGMGYTF
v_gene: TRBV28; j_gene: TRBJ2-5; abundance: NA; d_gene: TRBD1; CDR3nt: TGTGCCAGCAGAGACAGGGGTGGGGAGACCCAGTACTTC; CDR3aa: CASRDRGGETQYF
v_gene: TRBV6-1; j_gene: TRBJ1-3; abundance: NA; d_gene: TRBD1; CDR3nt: TGTGCCAGCCGGGGACAGGAAGGGTTTGGAAACACCATATATTTT; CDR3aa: CASRGQEGFGNTIYF
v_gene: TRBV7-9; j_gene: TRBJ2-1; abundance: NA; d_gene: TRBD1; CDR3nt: TGTGCCAGCAGCGCGAAGGACAGGGGGCGATTCTTC; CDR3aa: CASSAKDRGRFF
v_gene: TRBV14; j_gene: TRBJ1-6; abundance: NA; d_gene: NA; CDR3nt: TGTGCCAGCAGCCAAGGGGGGTACTATAATTCACCCCTCCACTTT; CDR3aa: CASSQGGYYNSPLHF
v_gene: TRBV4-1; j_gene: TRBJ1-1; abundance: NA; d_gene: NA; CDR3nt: TGCGCCAGCAGCCCGGCCCAGTTGAACACTGAAGCTTTCTTT; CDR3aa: CASSPAQLNTEAFF
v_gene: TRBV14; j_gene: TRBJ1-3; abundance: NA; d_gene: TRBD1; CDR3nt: TGTGCCAGCAGCGTCGGACAGGGGCCTGGAAACACCATATATTTT; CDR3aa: CASSVGQGPGNTIYF
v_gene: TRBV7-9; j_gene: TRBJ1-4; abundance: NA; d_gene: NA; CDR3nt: TGTGCCAGCAGCTTAGGTTTAGGCTGGGGTAATGAAAAACTGTTTTTT; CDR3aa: CASSLGLGWGNEKLFF
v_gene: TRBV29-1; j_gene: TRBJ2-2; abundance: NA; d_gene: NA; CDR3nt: TGCAGCGTTGTAGGGTCCGGGGAGCTGTTTTTT; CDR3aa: CSVVGSGELFF
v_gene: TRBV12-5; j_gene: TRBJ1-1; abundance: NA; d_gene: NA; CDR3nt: TGTGCTAGTGGTTTTGGCGACACTGAAGCTTTCTTT; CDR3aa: CASGFGDTEAFF
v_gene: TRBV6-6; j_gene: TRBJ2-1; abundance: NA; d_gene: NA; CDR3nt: TGTGCCAGCAGACTTAGCTTCATTGGGGCGAACAATGAGCAGTTCTTC; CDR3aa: CASRLSFIGANNEQFF
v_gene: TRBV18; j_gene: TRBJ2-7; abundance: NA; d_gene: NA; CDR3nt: TGTGCCAGCTCACCACAGGGTCTCGGCTACGAGCAGTACTTC; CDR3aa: CASSPQGLGYEQYF